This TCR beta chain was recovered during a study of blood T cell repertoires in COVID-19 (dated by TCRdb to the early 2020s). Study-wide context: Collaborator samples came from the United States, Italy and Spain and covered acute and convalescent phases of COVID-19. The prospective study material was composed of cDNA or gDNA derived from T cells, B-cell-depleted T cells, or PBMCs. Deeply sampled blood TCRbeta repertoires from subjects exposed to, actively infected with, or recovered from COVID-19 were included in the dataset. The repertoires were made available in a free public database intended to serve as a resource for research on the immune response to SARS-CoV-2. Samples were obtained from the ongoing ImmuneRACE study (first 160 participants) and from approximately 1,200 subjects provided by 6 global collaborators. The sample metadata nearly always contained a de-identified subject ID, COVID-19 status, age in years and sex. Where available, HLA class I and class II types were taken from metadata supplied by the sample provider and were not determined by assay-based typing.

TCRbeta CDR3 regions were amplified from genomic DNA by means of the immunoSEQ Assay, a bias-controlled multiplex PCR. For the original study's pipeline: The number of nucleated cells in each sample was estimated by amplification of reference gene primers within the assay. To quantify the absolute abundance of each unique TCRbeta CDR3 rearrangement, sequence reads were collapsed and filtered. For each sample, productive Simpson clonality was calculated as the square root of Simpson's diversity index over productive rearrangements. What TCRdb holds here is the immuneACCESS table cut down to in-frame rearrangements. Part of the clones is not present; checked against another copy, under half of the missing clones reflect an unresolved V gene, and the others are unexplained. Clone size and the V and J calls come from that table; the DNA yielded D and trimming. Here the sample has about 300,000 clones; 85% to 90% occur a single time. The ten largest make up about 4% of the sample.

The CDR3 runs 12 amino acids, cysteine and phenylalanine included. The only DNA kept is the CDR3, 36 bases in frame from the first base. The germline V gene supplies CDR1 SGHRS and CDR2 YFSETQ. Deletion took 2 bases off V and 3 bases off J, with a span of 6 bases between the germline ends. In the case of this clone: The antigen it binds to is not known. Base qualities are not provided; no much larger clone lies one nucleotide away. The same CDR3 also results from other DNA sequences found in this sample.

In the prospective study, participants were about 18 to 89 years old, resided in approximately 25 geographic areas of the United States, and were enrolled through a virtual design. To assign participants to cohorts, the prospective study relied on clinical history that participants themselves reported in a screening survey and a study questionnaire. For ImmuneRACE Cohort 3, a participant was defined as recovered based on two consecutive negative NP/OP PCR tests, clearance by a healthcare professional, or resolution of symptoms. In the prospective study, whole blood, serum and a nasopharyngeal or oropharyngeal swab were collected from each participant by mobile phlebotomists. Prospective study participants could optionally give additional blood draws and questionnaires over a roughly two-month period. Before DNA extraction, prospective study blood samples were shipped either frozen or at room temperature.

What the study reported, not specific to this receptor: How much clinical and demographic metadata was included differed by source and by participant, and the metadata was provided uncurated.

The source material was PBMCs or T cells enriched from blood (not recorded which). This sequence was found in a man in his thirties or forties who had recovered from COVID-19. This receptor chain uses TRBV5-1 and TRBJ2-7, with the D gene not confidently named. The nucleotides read TGCGCCAGCAGCTTTAGCAGCTACGAGCAGTACTTC. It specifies CASSFSSYEQYF. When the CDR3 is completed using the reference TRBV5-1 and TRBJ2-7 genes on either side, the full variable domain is KAGVTQTPRYLIKTRGQQVTLSCSPISGHRSVSWYQQTPGQGLQFLFEYFSETQRNKGNFPGRFSGRQFSNSRSEMNVSTLELGDSALYLCASSFSSYEQYFGPGTRLTVT.